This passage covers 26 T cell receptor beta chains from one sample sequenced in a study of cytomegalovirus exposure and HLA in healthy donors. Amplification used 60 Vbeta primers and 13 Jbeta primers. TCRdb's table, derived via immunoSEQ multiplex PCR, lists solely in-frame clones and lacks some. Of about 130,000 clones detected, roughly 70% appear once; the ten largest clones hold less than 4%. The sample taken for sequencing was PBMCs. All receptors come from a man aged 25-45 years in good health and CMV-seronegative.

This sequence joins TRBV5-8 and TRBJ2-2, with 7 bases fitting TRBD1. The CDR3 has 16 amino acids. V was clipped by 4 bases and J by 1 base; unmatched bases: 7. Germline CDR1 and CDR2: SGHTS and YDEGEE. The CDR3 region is CASSPGQELNTGELFF. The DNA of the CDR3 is TGTGCCAGCAGCCCAGGACAGGAGCTGAACACCGGGGAGCTGTTTTTT.

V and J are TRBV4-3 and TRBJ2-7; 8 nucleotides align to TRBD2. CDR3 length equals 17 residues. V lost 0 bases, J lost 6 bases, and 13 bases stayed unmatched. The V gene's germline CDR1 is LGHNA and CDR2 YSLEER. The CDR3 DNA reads TGCGCCAGCAGCCAAGAATTGGTGGCGGGAGGTCGAAGCGAGCAGTACTTC. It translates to CASSQELVAGGRSEQYF.

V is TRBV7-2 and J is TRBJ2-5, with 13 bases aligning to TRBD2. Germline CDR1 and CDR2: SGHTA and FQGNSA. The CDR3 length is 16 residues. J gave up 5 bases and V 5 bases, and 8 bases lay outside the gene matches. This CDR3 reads CASSPQGLAGRETQYF. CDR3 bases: TGTGCCAGCAGCCCCCAGGGACTAGCGGGGCGGGAGACCCAGTACTTC. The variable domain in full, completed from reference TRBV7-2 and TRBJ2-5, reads GAGVSQSPSNKVTEKGKDVELRCDPISGHTALYWYRQSLGQGLEFLIYFQGNSAPDKSGLPSDRFSAERTGGSVSTLTIQRTQQEDSAVYLCASSPQGLAGRETQYFGPGTRLLVL.

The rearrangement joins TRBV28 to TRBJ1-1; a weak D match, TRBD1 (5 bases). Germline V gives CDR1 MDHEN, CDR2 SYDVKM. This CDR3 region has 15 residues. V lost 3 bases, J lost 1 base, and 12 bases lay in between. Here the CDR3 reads CASSFAGRGNTEAFF. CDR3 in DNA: TGTGCCAGCAGTTTCGCGGGGCGAGGGAACACTGAAGCTTTCTTT.

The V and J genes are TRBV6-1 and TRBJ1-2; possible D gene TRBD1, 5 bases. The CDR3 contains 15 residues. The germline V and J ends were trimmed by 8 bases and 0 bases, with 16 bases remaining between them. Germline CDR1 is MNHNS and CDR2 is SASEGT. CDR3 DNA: TGTGCCAGCGGGGGGATCAGGATAGCTAACTATGGCTACACCTTC. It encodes CASGGIRIANYGYTF.

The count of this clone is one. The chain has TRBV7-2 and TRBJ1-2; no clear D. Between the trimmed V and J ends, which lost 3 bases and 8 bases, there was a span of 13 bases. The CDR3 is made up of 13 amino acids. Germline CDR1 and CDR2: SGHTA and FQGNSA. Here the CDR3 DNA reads TGTGCCAGCAGCTTGGTGCGAGATCGGGGCTACACCTTC. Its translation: CASSLVRDRGYTF.

The CDR3: CASSFTQGTNEKLFF. CDR3 DNA sequence: TGTGCCAGCAGCTTTACCCAGGGCACCAATGAAAAACTGTTTTTT. V is TRBV7-9 and J is TRBJ1-4; the D gene is possibly TRBD1 (5 bases). There are 15 residues in the CDR3. Germline CDR1 and CDR2: SEHNR and FQNEAQ (reference sequence). The ends were cut back, 3 bases at V and 5 bases at J, with 13 bases in the middle.

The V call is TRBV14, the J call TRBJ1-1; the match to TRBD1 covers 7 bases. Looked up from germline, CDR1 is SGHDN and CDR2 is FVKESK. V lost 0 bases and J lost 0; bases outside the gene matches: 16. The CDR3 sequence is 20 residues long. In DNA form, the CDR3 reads TGTGCCAGCAGCCAAGATCTCTTGGATCCGGGACAGAACTTGAACACTGAAGCTTTCTTT. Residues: CASSQDLLDPGQNLNTEAFF.

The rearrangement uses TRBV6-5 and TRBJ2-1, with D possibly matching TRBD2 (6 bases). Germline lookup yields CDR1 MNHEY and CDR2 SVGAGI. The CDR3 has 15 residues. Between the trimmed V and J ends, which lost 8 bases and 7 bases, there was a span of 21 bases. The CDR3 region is CASGFQSSEGNEQFF. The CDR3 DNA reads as TGTGCCAGCGGCTTCCAAAGCTCGGAGGGAAATGAGCAGTTCTTC.

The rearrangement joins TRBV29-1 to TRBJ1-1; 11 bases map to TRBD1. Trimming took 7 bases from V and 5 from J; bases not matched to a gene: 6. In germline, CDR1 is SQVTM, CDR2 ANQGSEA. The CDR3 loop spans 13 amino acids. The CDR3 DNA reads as TGCAGCGGAAGGGACAGGGGGAGGACTGAAGCTTTCTTT. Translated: CSGRDRGRTEAFF. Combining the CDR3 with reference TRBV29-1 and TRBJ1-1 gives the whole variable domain SAVISQKPSRDICQRGTSLTIQCQVDSQVTMMFWYRQQPGQSLTLIATANQGSEATYESGFVIDKFPISRPNLTFSTLTVSNMSPEDSSIYLCSGRDRGRTEAFFGQGTRLTVV.

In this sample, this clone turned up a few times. CDR3 protein: CASSPGTYNEQFF. CDR3 sequence (DNA): TGTGCCAGCAGCCCCGGGACTTACAATGAGCAGTTCTTC. The rearrangement joins TRBV7-8 to TRBJ2-1; TRBD2 is a possible D gene (6 bases). The CDR3 has 13 residues. The V gene's germline CDR1 is SGHVS and CDR2 FQNEAQ. Deletions cut 5 bases from V and 4 bases from J, with 9 bases between.

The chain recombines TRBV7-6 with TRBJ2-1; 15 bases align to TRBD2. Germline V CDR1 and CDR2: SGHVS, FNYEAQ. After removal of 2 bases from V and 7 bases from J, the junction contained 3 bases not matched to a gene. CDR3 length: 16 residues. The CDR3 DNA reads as TGTGCCAGCAGCTTATCCGGACTAGCGGGAGGGAATGAGCAGTTCTTC. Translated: CASSLSGLAGGNEQFF.

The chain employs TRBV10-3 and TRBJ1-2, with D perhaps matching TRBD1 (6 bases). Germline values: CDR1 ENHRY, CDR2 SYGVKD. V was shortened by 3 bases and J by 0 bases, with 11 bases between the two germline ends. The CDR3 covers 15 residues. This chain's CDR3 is CAISDRGEANYGYTF. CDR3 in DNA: TGTGCCATCAGTGACAGGGGAGAGGCTAACTATGGCTACACCTTC.

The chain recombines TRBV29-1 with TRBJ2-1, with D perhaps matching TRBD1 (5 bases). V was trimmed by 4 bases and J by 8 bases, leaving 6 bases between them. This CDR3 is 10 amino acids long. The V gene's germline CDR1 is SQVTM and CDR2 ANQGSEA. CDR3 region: CSVVGDEQFF. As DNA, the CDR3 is TGCAGCGTTGTAGGGGATGAGCAGTTCTTC.

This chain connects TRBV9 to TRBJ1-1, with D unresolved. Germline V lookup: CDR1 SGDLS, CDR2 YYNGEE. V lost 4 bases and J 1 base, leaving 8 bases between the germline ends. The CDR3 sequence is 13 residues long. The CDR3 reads CASSSAGNTEAFF. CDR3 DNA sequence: TGTGCCAGCAGCTCTGCAGGGAACACTGAAGCTTTCTTT.

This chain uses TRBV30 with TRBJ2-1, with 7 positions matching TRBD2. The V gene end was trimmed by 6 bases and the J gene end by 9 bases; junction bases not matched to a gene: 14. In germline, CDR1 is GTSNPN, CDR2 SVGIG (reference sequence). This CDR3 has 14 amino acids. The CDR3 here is CACPNGWGGSEQFF. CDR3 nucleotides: TGTGCCTGCCCAAACGGATGGGGGGGATCTGAGCAGTTCTTC.

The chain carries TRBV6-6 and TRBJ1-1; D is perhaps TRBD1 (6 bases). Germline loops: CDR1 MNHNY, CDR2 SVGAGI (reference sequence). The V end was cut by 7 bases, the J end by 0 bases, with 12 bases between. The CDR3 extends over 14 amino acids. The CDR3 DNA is TGTGCCAGCACCCGACAGGTCATGAACACTGAAGCTTTCTTT. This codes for CASTRQVMNTEAFF.

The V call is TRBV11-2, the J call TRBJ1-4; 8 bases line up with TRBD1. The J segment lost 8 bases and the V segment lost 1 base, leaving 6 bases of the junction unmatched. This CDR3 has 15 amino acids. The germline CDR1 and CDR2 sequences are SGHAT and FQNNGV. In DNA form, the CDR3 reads TGTGCCAGCAGCTTAGTGGCACAGGGGGAAGAAAAACTGTTTTTT. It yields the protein CASSLVAQGEEKLFF.

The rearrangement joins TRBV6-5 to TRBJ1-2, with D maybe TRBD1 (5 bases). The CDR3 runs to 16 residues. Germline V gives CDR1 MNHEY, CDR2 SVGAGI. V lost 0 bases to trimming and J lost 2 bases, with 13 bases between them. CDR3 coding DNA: TGTGCCAGCAGTTACTCTTGGGGCCTGGGAAACTATGGCTACACCTTC. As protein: CASSYSWGLGNYGYTF.

The CDR3 loop reads CASSQEYTGMETQYF. CDR3 nucleotide sequence: TGCGCCAGCAGCCAAGAATATACAGGAATGGAGACCCAGTACTTC. The V gene is TRBV4-3, the J gene TRBJ2-5; maybe TRBD1 (5 bases). CDR1 is LGHNA, CDR2 YSLEER, per germline. Trimming removed 0 bases at V and 5 bases at J, with 13 bases between. The CDR3 runs to 15 residues.

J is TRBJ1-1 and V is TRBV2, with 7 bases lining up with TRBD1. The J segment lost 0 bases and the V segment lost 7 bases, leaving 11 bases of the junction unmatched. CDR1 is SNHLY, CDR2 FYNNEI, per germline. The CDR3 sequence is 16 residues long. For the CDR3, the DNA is TGTGCCAGCACTTCGCCCCAGACAGGGATGAACACTGAAGCTTTCTTT. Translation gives CASTSPQTGMNTEAFF.

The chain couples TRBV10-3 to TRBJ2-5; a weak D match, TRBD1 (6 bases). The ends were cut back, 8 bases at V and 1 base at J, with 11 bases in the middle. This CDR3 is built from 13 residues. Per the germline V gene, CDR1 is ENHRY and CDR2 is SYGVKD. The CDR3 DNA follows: TGTGCCATCGGGGCAGGGGTCCAAGAGACCCAGTACTTC. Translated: CAIGAGVQETQYF.

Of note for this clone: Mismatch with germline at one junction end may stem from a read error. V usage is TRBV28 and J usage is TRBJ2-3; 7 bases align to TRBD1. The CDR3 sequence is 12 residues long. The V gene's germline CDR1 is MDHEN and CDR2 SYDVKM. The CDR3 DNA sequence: TGTGCCAGCAGTCTAAGGACAGGTACGCAGTATTTT. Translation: CASSLRTGTQYF.

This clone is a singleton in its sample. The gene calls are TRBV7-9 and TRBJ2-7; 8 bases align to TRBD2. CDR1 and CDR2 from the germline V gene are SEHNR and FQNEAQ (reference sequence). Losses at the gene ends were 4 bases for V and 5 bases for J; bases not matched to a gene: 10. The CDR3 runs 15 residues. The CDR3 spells CASSWARTGGDEQYF. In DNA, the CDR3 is TGTGCCAGCAGCTGGGCTAGAACGGGAGGGGACGAGCAGTACTTC.

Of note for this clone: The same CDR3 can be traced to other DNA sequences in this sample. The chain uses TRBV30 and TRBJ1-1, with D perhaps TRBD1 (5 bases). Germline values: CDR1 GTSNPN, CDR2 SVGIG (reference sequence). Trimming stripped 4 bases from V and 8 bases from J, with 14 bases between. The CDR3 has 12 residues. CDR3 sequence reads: CAWNQGSPEAFF. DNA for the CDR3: TGTGCCTGGAACCAGGGAAGTCCCGAAGCTTTCTTT.

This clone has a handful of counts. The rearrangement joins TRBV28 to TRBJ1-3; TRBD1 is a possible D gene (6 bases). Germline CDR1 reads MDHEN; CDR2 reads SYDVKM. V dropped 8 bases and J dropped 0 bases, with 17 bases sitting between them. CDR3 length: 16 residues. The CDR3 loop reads CASLVKQGHSGNTIYF. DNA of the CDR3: TGTGCCAGCCTCGTTAAACAGGGCCACTCTGGAAACACCATATATTTT.